The subject of this entry is one T cell receptor (beta chain). The antigen remains undetermined. The sample belongs to a study of cytomegalovirus exposure and HLA in healthy donors. Sampled while nominally healthy, donors likely had unrecorded immune exposures. Whole-study findings and limits: Most CMV-associated TCR beta chains were later found to appear HLA-restricted. Sequencing depth roughly uniform across donors was assumed in presence/absence analyses.

PCR involved 60 Vbeta and 13 Jbeta primers. Sequencing was performed with immunoSEQ multiplex PCR; in TCRdb, only in-frame clones are kept and a portion is missing. In the table there are 95,000 to 100,000 clones, 60% to 75% of which are singletons. V was cut by 0 bases and J by 2 bases, with 9 bases left in between. Per the germline V gene, CDR1 is SGHDT and CDR2 is YYEEEE. This CDR3 region has 14 residues. The chain recombines TRBV5-6 with TRBJ2-7, with D unresolved. The sample comprised PBMCs. This clonotype originated in a man in his fifties or sixties in good health and CMV-seronegative. CDR3 sequence reads: CASSLVGQAYEQYF. The CDR3 bases are TGTGCCAGCAGCTTGGTCGGTCAGGCCTACGAGCAGTACTTC. The entire variable domain, with the rest obtained from reference TRBV5-6 and TRBJ2-7, is as follows: DAGVTQSPTHLIKTRGQQVTLRCSPKSGHDTVSWYQQALGQGPQFIFQYYEEEERQRGNFPDRFSGHQFPNYSSELNVNALLLGDSALYLCASSLVGQAYEQYFGPGTRLTVT.